This TCR beta chain derives from a study of blood T cell repertoires in COVID-19. Study-wide background: The United States, Italy and Spain were the sources of the acute and convalescent COVID-19 samples.

Sequencing was performed with immunoSEQ multiplex PCR; in TCRdb, only in-frame clones are kept and a portion is missing. The table records about 170,000 clones, 80% to 90% of them present only once. V dropped 1 base and J dropped 4; count of bases not matched to a gene: 10. CDR1 is LGHDT and CDR2 is YNNKEL in the germline V gene (reference sequence). The CDR3 is 18 residues long. Patients from Seattle were sampled longitudinally, starting during active infection. This clone was seen a handful of times. The chain employs TRBV3-1 (or the pseudogene TRBV3-2) and TRBJ1-5, with TRBD1 matching 10 bases. The TCR comes from a woman in her fifties or sixties with COVID-19, enrolled during active disease. The specimen sequenced was peripheral blood. Here the CDR3 DNA reads TGTGCCAGCAGCCAAGCGTCGGGACAGGGGACTACTAATCAGCCCCAGCATTTT. Its translation is CASSQASGQGTTNQPQHF.